This is a list of T cell receptor beta chains from one sample in a study of T cell responses to AZD1222 COVID-19 vaccine. The assay was immunoSEQ multiplex PCR, and TCRdb's table has in-frame clones only and misses some. The data show some 80,000 clones, about 87% seen once. Sequences were derived from peripheral blood, sampled on day 0 of AZD1222 vaccination. All receptors derive from an adult in good health. Each CDR3 is given with its conserved first and last residue. D genes are given only for firm matches. Where a row states a size, it is once, few, many or the class of an expanded clone; other rows omit it.

v_gene,len,d_gene,abundance,j_gene,CDR3aa,CDR3nt
TRBV6-5,15,NA,NA,TRBJ1-1,CASSYFDSNAAEAFF,TGTGCCAGCAGTTACTTCGACTCCAACGCGGCTGAAGCTTTCTTT
TRBV19,15,NA,once,TRBJ1-5,CASSKPRGNGQPQHF,TGTGCCAGTAGTAAGCCTCGGGGGAATGGACAGCCCCAGCATTTT
TRBV19,14,NA,NA,TRBJ1-2,CASSPEVLNYGYTF,TGTGCCAGTAGCCCTGAGGTCCTTAACTATGGCTACACCTTC
TRBV10-3,13,NA,NA,TRBJ1-2,CAISPGPNYGYTF,TGTGCCATCAGTCCAGGGCCCAACTATGGCTACACCTTC
TRBV6-6,16,TRBD1,NA,TRBJ1-3,CASRSQGANSGNTIYF,TGTGCCAGCAGATCACAGGGGGCAAACTCTGGAAACACCATATATTTT
TRBV23-1,13,NA,NA,TRBJ2-3,CASSQSLPDTQYF,TGCGCCAGCAGTCAATCCCTCCCAGATACGCAGTATTTT
TRBV7-3,15,NA,NA,TRBJ1-3,CASSLSPGVGNTIYF,TGTGCCAGCAGCTTAAGCCCGGGAGTCGGAAACACCATATATTTT
TRBV5-8,16,TRBD1,NA,TRBJ2-5,CASSLGRTGDGETQYF,TGTGCCAGCAGCTTGGGGCGGACAGGGGACGGAGAGACCCAGTACTTC
TRBV28,17,NA,NA,TRBJ1-2,CASSLRDASSLIYGYTF,TGTGCCAGCAGTTTACGGGACGCCAGCAGTTTAATTTATGGCTACACCTTC
TRBV24-1,14,NA,NA,TRBJ2-3,CATSDPRGTDTQYF,TGTGCCACCTCGGACCCCCGGGGCACAGATACGCAGTATTTT
TRBV7-2,15,NA,NA,TRBJ1-1,CASSLLSLMNTEAFF,TGTGCCAGCAGCTTATTGTCGCTCATGAACACTGAAGCTTTCTTT
TRBV7-6,16,NA,NA,TRBJ1-6,CASSLAQGGANSPLHF,TGTGCCAGCAGCTTAGCGCAGGGAGGGGCTAATTCACCCCTCCACTTT
TRBV7-9,18,TRBD1,few,TRBJ1-5,CASSLAYRGQGRLQPQHF,TGTGCCAGCAGCTTAGCGTACCGCGGACAGGGCAGGTTACAGCCCCAGCATTTT
TRBV19,16,TRBD1,NA,TRBJ2-5,CASSDGTGRIPETQYF,TGTGCCAGTAGTGATGGGACAGGGCGGATCCCAGAGACCCAGTACTTC
TRBV6-5,16,TRBD1,NA,TRBJ2-7,CASSYSRGQRSYEQYF,TGTGCCAGCAGTTACTCGAGGGGACAGAGGTCCTACGAGCAGTACTTC
TRBV29-1,11,NA,NA,TRBJ1-1,CSGQVNTEAFF,TGCAGCGGGCAGGTGAACACTGAAGCTTTCTTT